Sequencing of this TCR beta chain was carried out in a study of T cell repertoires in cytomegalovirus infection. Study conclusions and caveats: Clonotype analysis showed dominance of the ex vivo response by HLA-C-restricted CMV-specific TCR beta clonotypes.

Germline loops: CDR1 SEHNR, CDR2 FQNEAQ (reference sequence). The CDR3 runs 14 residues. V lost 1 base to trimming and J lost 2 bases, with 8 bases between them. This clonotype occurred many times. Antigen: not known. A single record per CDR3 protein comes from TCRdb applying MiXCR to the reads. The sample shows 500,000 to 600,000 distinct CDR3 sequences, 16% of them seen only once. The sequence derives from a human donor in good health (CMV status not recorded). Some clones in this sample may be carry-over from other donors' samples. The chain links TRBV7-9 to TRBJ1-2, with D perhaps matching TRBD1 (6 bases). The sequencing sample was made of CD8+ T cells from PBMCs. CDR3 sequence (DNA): TGTGCCAGCAGCTTAGAGGGACACAACTATGGCTACACCTTC. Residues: CASSLEGHNYGYTF.